What follows describes a single T cell receptor beta chain. Germline CDR1 is SNHLY and CDR2 is FYNNEI. The CDR3 totals 14 residues. Trimming took 6 bases from V and 7 from J, leaving 16 bases between them. The sample comes from a study of PD-L1 blockade in urothelial cancer. Profiling relied on immunoSEQ multiplex PCR, and the TCRdb table lists in-frame clones only, not all of them. The sample contains 90,000 to 120,000 clones, over 75% of which appear only once. This clonotype was obtained from a man aged 45-65 years with urothelial cancer. The sequences come from PBMCs, collected around atezolizumab (anti-PD-L1) treatment. V usage is TRBV2 and J usage is TRBJ2-1, with D possibly matching TRBD1 (6 bases). CDR3 nucleotides: TGTGCCAGCAGAAGACAGGTCCAGGAAAATGAGCAGTTCTTC. Its translation: CASRRQVQENEQFF.